This entry describes one T cell receptor (beta chain). This sample is part of a study of blood T cell repertoires in COVID-19. Using immunoSEQ multiplex PCR, the repertoire was profiled, and TCRdb retains in-frame clones only, with some absent. In the table there are over 70,000 clones, approximately 84% of which are singletons. Germline V gives CDR1 ENHRY, CDR2 SYGVKD. The CDR3 contains 13 residues. Trimming at V came to 10 bases and at J to 9 bases, leaving 10 bases not matched to a gene. The rearrangement joins TRBV10-3 to TRBJ2-1; 9 bases line up with TRBD1. The sequenced material came from peripheral blood. The sequence derives from a man in his 70s with COVID-19, enrolled during active disease. CDR3 amino acids: CATGDREGGEQFF. CDR3 coding DNA: TGTGCCACCGGGGACAGGGAGGGCGGTGAGCAGTTCTTC.